The subject of this entry is one T cell receptor beta chain. The data were taken from a study of blood T cell repertoires in COVID-19. Turning to the study itself: Specimens from acute and convalescent COVID-19 originated in the United States, Italy and Spain. T cells, B-cell-depleted T cells, or PBMCs supplied cDNA or gDNA.

The study drew participants aged about 18 to 89 years from about two dozen US areas. People in the exposed group encountered a COVID-19 case within 2 weeks before entering the study. Clones were read by immunoSEQ multiplex PCR, and TCRdb kept only the in-frame ones, dropping some. This table has a few hundred thousand clones, 88% appearing once. V shed 6 bases and J 8 bases; nucleotides not matched to a gene: 10. CDR1 SEHNR and CDR2 FQNEAQ come from the germline V gene (reference sequence). This CDR3 contains 15 residues. What was sequenced was PBMCs or T cells enriched from blood (not recorded which). The clonotype comes from a woman aged 18-29 years who had been exposed to COVID-19. The chain uses TRBV7-9 and TRBJ1-4; TRBD1 aligns across 9 bases. Here the CDR3 DNA reads TGTGCCAGCAGTCGAACGGGACAGGGAGACGAAAAACTGTTTTTT. Translation gives CASSRTGQGDEKLFF.